This entry lists 23 T cell receptor beta chains sequenced from one sample in a study of blood T cell repertoires in COVID-19. TCRdb's table, derived via immunoSEQ multiplex PCR, lists solely in-frame clones and lacks some. This sample has some 160,000 clones, with roughly 80% found just once. Material: PBMCs or T cells enriched from blood (not recorded which). The receptors were sampled from an older woman who had recovered from COVID-19.

The genes are TRBV19 and TRBJ1-6; TRBD1 aligns across 7 bases. From germline, CDR1 is LNHDA and CDR2 SQIVND (reference sequence). This CDR3 has 16 residues. Trimming took 5 bases from V and 2 from J; bases not matched to a gene: 6. The CDR3 reads CASSVTGTAYNSPLHF. The CDR3 nucleotides are TGTGCCAGTAGTGTTACCGGGACAGCCTATAATTCACCCCTCCACTTT.

The rearrangement links TRBV15 to TRBJ1-3; TRBD1 matches at 8 bases. The CDR3 totals 17 residues. The V segment lost 0 bases and the J segment 1 base; nucleotides outside the gene matches: 5. Per germline, CDR1 LNHNV and CDR2 YYDKDF (reference sequence). CDR3 region: CATSRERDRFSGNTIYF. CDR3 DNA sequence: TGTGCCACCAGCAGAGAGAGGGACAGGTTTTCTGGAAACACCATATATTTT.

This clone has just a few counts. This sequence joins TRBV5-4 and TRBJ2-2; 10 bases are shared with TRBD1. Unmatched junction bases numbered 3, after V lost 1 base and J lost 6 bases. In germline, CDR1 is SGHNT, CDR2 YYREEE (reference sequence). This CDR3 spans 15 amino acids. The CDR3 loop reads CASSLRQGAPGELFF. DNA for the CDR3: TGTGCCAGCAGCTTGAGACAGGGGGCCCCCGGGGAGCTGTTTTTT.

This sequence joins TRBV7-9 and TRBJ1-5; D not certain. V shed 1 base and J shed 5 bases, with 12 bases lying between them. Germline assignment: CDR1 SEHNR and CDR2 FQNEAQ (reference sequence). The CDR3 has 15 amino acids. Here the CDR3 DNA reads TGTGCCAGCAGCTTAGTTTATACTCGTGATCAGCCCCAGCATTTT. Its translation: CASSLVYTRDQPQHF.

The gene calls are TRBV7-8 and TRBJ1-1; 8 bases are shared with TRBD1. Germline V gives CDR1 SGHVS, CDR2 FQNEAQ. Trimming cost V 6 bases and J 0 bases; bases outside gene matches: 9. The CDR3 totals 16 residues. CDR3 DNA sequence: TGTGCCAGCAGGAACCCCCGGACAGGGCTGAACACTGAAGCTTTCTTT. Its translation is CASRNPRTGLNTEAFF.

CDR3 region: CASGPGQGGTDTQYF. The CDR3 nucleotides are TGTGCTAGTGGCCCGGGACAGGGTGGAACAGATACGCAGTATTTT. The chain uses TRBV12-5 and TRBJ2-3; 9 bases align to TRBD1. The germline V gene has CDR1 LGHNT and CDR2 FRNRAP. V shed 6 bases and J 3 bases; nucleotides not matched to a gene: 7. This CDR3 region has 15 residues. The variable domain in full, with the rest retrieved from reference TRBV12-5 and TRBJ2-3, is DARVTQTPRHKVTEMGQEVTMRCQPILGHNTVFWYRQTMMQGLELLAYFRNRAPLDDSGMPKDRFSAEMPDATLATLKIQPSEPRDSAVYFCASGPGQGGTDTQYFGPGTRLTVL.

J is TRBJ1-5 and V is TRBV28; D unresolved. CDR3 length: 11 amino acids. The V gene's germline CDR1 is MDHEN and CDR2 SYDVKM. V lost 7 bases to trimming and J lost 9 bases, with 10 bases between them. The CDR3 reads CASTLAGPQHF. CDR3 DNA sequence: TGTGCCAGCACTCTAGCTGGGCCCCAGCATTTT.

A few counts support this clone. This chain connects TRBV19 to TRBJ1-1; 8 positions match TRBD1. Germline V gives CDR1 LNHDA, CDR2 SQIVND (reference sequence). V dropped 3 bases and J dropped 1; count of bases not matched to a gene: 4. CDR3 length equals 15 residues. The CDR3 DNA sequence: TGTGCCAGTAGTATGGGGACAGGACCGAACACTGAAGCTTTCTTT. It translates to CASSMGTGPNTEAFF. The full variable domain, completed using reference TRBV19 and TRBJ1-1, is DGGITQSPKYLFRKEGQNVTLSCEQNLNHDAMYWYRQDPGQGLRLIYYSQIVNDFQKGDIAEGYSVSREKKESFPLTVTSAQKNPTAFYLCASSMGTGPNTEAFFGQGTRLTVV.

CDR3 coding DNA: TGTGCCAGCTCACCCCTGATGGGCAGCAATCAGCCCCAGCATTTT. Protein: CASSPLMGSNQPQHF. This chain links TRBV18 with TRBJ1-5; no clear D. This CDR3 has 15 residues. The ends were cut back, 3 bases at V and 1 base at J, with 10 bases in the middle. The germline V gene has CDR1 KGHSH and CDR2 LQKENI.

The V gene is TRBV6-5, the J gene TRBJ2-3; D ambiguous. Germline V CDR1 and CDR2: MNHEY, SVGAGI. The CDR3 has 11 residues. Trimming shortened V by 6 bases and J by 6 bases, and 7 bases separated the two germline ends. Here the CDR3 reads CASSVGDTQYF. DNA of the CDR3: TGTGCCAGCAGCGTCGGGGATACGCAGTATTTT.

The sample holds a few counts of this clone. This chain uses TRBV27 with TRBJ1-4; 7 bases map to TRBD1. J gave up 3 bases and V 4 bases, and 14 bases lay outside the gene matches. This CDR3 is built from 18 residues. Germline-derived CDR1 and CDR2 are MNHEY and SMNVEV (reference sequence). The CDR3 DNA reads TGTGCCAGCAGTTCGTCCGACAGGGAACTATCGCCTAATGAAAAACTGTTTTTT. It is translated as CASSSSDRELSPNEKLFF.

Many counts were recorded for this clone. The chain is built from TRBV18 and TRBJ1-3, with D unclear. This CDR3 is built from 17 residues. The germline V gene has CDR1 KGHSH and CDR2 LQKENI. The V end was cut by 1 base, the J end by 2 bases, with 15 bases between. CDR3 nucleotides: TGTGCCAGCTCACCACAAACGCGGACTGAGACTGGAAACACCATATATTTT. As protein: CASSPQTRTETGNTIYF. Full variable domain (remainder filled in from reference TRBV18 and TRBJ1-3): NAGVMQNPRHLVRRRGQEARLRCSPMKGHSHVYWYRQLPEEGLKFMVYLQKENIIDESGMPKERFSAEFPKEGPSILRIQQVVRGDSAAYFCASSPQTRTETGNTIYFGEGSWLTVV.

This chain links TRBV12-3 or TRBV12-4 with TRBJ2-3, with D possibly TRBD1 on 6 matching bases. Trimming left V 5 bases short and J 5 bases short, with 11 bases between. The CDR3 totals 13 residues. CDR3 sequence reads: CASSDQGRDTQYF. The CDR3 DNA sequence: TGTGCCAGCAGTGACCAGGGGAGAGATACGCAGTATTTT.

V gene TRBV5-1 combines with J gene TRBJ2-7; the match to TRBD1 covers 7 bases. V gave up 3 bases and J gave up 2 bases; unmatched junction bases: 8. The CDR3 is 15 residues long. Per the germline V gene, CDR1 is SGHRS and CDR2 is YFSETQ. This CDR3 reads CASSSGTADTYEQYF. The CDR3 coding sequence is TGCGCCAGCAGCTCCGGGACAGCGGACACCTACGAGCAGTACTTC.

This chain joins TRBV30 and TRBJ1-1; a possible D gene is TRBD1 (5 bases). The germline V gene encodes CDR1 GTSNPN and CDR2 SVGIG (reference sequence). CDR3 length equals 13 residues. V lost 1 base, J lost 3 bases, and 9 bases lay in between. CDR3 protein: CAWSEAGHTEAFF. CDR3 coding DNA: TGTGCCTGGAGTGAGGCAGGGCACACTGAAGCTTTCTTT.

The gene calls are TRBV9 and TRBJ2-3, with unresolved D. V shed 3 bases and J shed 2 bases, with 7 bases lying between them. In germline, CDR1 is SGDLS, CDR2 YYNGEE. The CDR3 runs to 13 residues. In DNA, the CDR3 is TGTGCCAGCAGCGGGCCTTCCACAGATACGCAGTATTTT. It is translated as CASSGPSTDTQYF.

The chain recombines TRBV28 with TRBJ2-1; 9 nucleotides agree with TRBD1. The CDR3 extends over 15 amino acids. J gave up 7 bases and V 3 bases, and 7 bases lay outside the gene matches. Per germline, CDR1 MDHEN and CDR2 SYDVKM. The CDR3 region has the DNA TGTGCCAGCAGTTTGGGGGACAGGGTACGGAATGAGCAGTTCTTC. Amino acid sequence: CASSLGDRVRNEQFF.

The V call is TRBV28, the J call TRBJ1-6, with D perhaps TRBD1 (6 bases). Germline V gives CDR1 MDHEN, CDR2 SYDVKM. The ends were cut back, 6 bases at V and 14 bases at J, with 17 bases in the middle. The CDR3 sequence is 13 residues long. Here the CDR3 reads CASSLQGLPALHF. In nucleotides, the CDR3 is TGTGCCAGCAGCTTACAGGGACTTCCGGCCCTCCACTTT.

This clone was seen once. The chain links TRBV29-1 to TRBJ2-2; 10 bases match TRBD1. The CDR3 has 14 residues. Germline assignment: CDR1 SQVTM and CDR2 ANQGSEA. V was clipped by 7 bases and J by 7 bases; unmatched bases: 9. The CDR3 sequence: CSERQGAGDGELFF. The CDR3 DNA reads TGCAGCGAGAGACAGGGGGCGGGGGACGGGGAGCTGTTTTTT.

The chain recombines TRBV5-1 with TRBJ1-1; TRBD1 is a possible D gene (6 bases). Germline CDR1 and CDR2: SGHRS and YFSETQ. This CDR3 has 14 residues. V was clipped by 0 bases and J by 6 bases, with 12 bases between them. CDR3 sequence: CASSLATGYAEAFF. CDR3 sequence (DNA): TGCGCCAGCAGCTTGGCCACAGGGTATGCTGAAGCTTTCTTT.

The chain combines TRBV16 with TRBJ1-1; no definite D call. Trimming took 0 bases from V and 7 from J, leaving 6 bases between them. The CDR3 loop spans 12 amino acids. Germline loops: CDR1 KGHSY, CDR2 FQNENV. The CDR3 loop is CASSQSTGEAFF. CDR3 nucleotide sequence: TGTGCCAGCAGCCAATCAACCGGTGAAGCTTTCTTT.

The V and J genes are TRBV5-1 and TRBJ1-6; 7 nucleotides match TRBD1. Germline CDR1 is SGHRS and CDR2 is YFSETQ. V was pared by 3 bases and J by 6 bases, with 3 bases of the junction left unmatched. The CDR3 covers 14 residues. The CDR3: CASSYGQANSPLHF. The DNA of the CDR3 is TGCGCCAGCAGCTATGGACAGGCTAATTCACCCCTCCACTTT.

A word on this clone: Other nucleotide sequences from this sample produce the same CDR3. The chain is built from TRBV29-1 and TRBJ1-1, with D possibly being TRBD1 (5 bases). Germline loops: CDR1 SQVTM, CDR2 ANQGSEA. Trimming pared 3 bases from V and 4 bases from J, leaving 9 bases between. The CDR3 spans 12 residues. CDR3 DNA sequence: TGCAGCGTTGACGGGGGGGGCACTGAAGCTTTCTTT. Protein sequence: CSVDGGGTEAFF.